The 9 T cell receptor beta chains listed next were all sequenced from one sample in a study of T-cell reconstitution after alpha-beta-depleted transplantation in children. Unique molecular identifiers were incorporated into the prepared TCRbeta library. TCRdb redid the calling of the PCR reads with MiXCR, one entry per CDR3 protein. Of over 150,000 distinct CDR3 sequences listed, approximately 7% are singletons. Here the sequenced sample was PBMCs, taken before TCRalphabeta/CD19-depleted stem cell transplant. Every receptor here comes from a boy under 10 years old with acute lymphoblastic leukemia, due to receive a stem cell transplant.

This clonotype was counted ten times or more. The DNA of the CDR3 is TGTGCCAGCAGTCTGCGAGCGGGTGTGAACTACGAGCAGTACTTC. Encoded protein: CASSLRAGVNYEQYF. The V gene is TRBV28, the J gene TRBJ2-7, with TRBD2 as a possible D gene (6 bases). Germline V CDR1 and CDR2: MDHEN, SYDVKM. Trimming removed 5 bases from V and 3 bases from J, with 17 bases in between. The CDR3 is 15 residues long.

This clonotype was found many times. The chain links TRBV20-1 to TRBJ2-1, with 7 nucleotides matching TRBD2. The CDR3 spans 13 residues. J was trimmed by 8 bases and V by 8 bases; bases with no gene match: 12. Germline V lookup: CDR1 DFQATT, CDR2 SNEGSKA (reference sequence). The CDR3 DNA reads TGCAGTACCGAGGCGGGGGTTGTAGATGAGCAGTTCTTC. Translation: CSTEAGVVDEQFF.

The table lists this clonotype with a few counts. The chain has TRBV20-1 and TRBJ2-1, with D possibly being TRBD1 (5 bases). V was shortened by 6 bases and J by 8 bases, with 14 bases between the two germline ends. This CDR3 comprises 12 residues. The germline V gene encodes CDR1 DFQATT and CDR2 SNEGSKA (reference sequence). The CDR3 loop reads CSALTGAHEQFF. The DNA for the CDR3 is TGCAGTGCCCTCACTGGGGCCCATGAGCAGTTCTTC.

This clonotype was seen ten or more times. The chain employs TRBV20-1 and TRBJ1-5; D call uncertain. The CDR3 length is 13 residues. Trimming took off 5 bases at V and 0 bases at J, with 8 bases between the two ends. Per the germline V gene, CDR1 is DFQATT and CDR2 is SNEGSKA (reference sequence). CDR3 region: CSAGGSSNQPQHF. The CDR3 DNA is TGCAGTGCTGGCGGCAGTAGCAATCAGCCCCAGCATTTT.

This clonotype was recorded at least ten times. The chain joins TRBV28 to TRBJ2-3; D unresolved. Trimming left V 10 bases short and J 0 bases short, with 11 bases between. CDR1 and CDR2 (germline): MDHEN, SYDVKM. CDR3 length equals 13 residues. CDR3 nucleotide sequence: TGTGCCACCTTTTTTTCTAGCACAGATACGCAGTATTTT. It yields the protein CATFFSSTDTQYF.

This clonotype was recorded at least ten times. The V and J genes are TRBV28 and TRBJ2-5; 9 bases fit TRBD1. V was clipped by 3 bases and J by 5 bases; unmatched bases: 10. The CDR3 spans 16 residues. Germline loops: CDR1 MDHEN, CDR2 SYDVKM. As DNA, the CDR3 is TGTGCCAGCAGTTTGGGGACAGGGTCGACGGAGGAGACCCAGTACTTC. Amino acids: CASSLGTGSTEETQYF.

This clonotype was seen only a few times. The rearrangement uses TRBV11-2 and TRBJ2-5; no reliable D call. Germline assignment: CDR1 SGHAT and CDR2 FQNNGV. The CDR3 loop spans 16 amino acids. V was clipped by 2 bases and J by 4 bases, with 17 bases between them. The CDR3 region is CASSLRASTLLETQYF. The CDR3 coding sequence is TGTGCCAGCAGCTTACGTGCGTCAACCCTTCTAGAGACCCAGTACTTC.

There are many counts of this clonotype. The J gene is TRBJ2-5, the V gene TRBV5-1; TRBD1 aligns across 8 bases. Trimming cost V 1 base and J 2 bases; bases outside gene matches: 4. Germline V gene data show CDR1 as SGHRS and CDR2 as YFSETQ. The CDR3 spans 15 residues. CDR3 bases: TGCGCCAGCAGCTTGACAGGGGGTGTACAAGAGACCCAGTACTTC. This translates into CASSLTGGVQETQYF.

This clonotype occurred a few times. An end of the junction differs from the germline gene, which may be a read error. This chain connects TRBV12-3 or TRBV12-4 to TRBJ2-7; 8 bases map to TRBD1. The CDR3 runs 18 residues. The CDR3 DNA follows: TGTGCCAGCTGTTTTACCGAAGGGTTTAGACAGGGGAAGCACGAGCAGTACTTC. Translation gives CASCFTEGFRQGKHEQYF.